A selection of T cell receptor beta chains follows, all from one sample in a study of blood T cell repertoires in COVID-19. Using immunoSEQ multiplex PCR, the repertoire was profiled, and TCRdb retains in-frame clones only, with some absent. In the table there are 130,000 to 150,000 clones, roughly 76% of which are singletons. The specimen was peripheral blood. The receptors stem from a human donor with acute or convalescent COVID-19. The donor label of this sample is uncertain. The CDR3 runs from the conserved cysteine through the conserved F or W. Fields, in order: V gene, clone size, CDR3 length, D gene, J gene, CDR3 protein. A D gene is named only where the DNA matches it firmly. Size is stated for part of the rows, as once, few or many counts, or as a class when the clone is expanded.

v_call: TRBV19
clone_size: few
cdr3_length: 15
d_call: NA
j_call: TRBJ2-5
cdr3_aa: CASSILHRRPETQYF

v_call: TRBV24-1
clone_size: NA
cdr3_length: 12
d_call: NA
j_call: TRBJ1-2
cdr3_aa: CATSDAGYGYTF

v_call: TRBV11-2
clone_size: NA
cdr3_length: 14
d_call: NA
j_call: TRBJ1-3
cdr3_aa: CASSLDNSGNTIYF

v_call: TRBV7-9
clone_size: NA
cdr3_length: 14
d_call: TRBD1
j_call: TRBJ1-2
cdr3_aa: CASSPPGQGYGYTF

v_call: TRBV6-6
clone_size: NA
cdr3_length: 13
d_call: NA
j_call: TRBJ1-1
cdr3_aa: CASTYEAGTMPFF

v_call: TRBV5-1
clone_size: NA
cdr3_length: 15
d_call: TRBD1
j_call: TRBJ1-2
cdr3_aa: CASRFPGTGDYGYTF

v_call: TRBV15
clone_size: few
cdr3_length: 13
d_call: NA
j_call: TRBJ1-2
cdr3_aa: CATSRTGGYGYTF

v_call: TRBV30
clone_size: NA
cdr3_length: 14
d_call: NA
j_call: TRBJ2-5
cdr3_aa: CAWSVHSGGETQYF

v_call: TRBV15
clone_size: few
cdr3_length: 15
d_call: NA
j_call: TRBJ1-2
cdr3_aa: CATSRDLRGASGYTF

v_call: TRBV7-9
clone_size: NA
cdr3_length: 13
d_call: NA
j_call: TRBJ2-5
cdr3_aa: CASSLKGGETQYF

v_call: TRBV19
clone_size: NA
cdr3_length: 15
d_call: TRBD2
j_call: TRBJ2-7
cdr3_aa: CASKRGYTLSGEQYF

v_call: TRBV18
clone_size: once
cdr3_length: 14
d_call: NA
j_call: TRBJ2-2
cdr3_aa: CASSPRGKAGELFF

v_call: TRBV6-5
clone_size: NA
cdr3_length: 14
d_call: NA
j_call: TRBJ2-7
cdr3_aa: CASSYSAASYEQYF

v_call: TRBV4-1
clone_size: NA
cdr3_length: 14
d_call: TRBD2
j_call: TRBJ2-1
cdr3_aa: CASSQDPGRDEQFF

v_call: TRBV18
clone_size: NA
cdr3_length: 15
d_call: NA
j_call: TRBJ1-2
cdr3_aa: CASSPAGGANYGYTF

v_call: TRBV6-5
clone_size: NA
cdr3_length: 13
d_call: NA
j_call: TRBJ1-5
cdr3_aa: CASSYDSHQPQHF

v_call: TRBV5-6
clone_size: NA
cdr3_length: 11
d_call: NA
j_call: TRBJ1-1
cdr3_aa: CASSSNTEAFF

v_call: TRBV5-6
clone_size: NA
cdr3_length: 10
d_call: NA
j_call: TRBJ1-3
cdr3_aa: CASTRDTIYF

v_call: TRBV14
clone_size: NA
cdr3_length: 14
d_call: NA
j_call: TRBJ2-1
cdr3_aa: CASSQNWRTNEQFF

v_call: TRBV9
clone_size: NA
cdr3_length: 14
d_call: NA
j_call: TRBJ1-6
cdr3_aa: CASSVETGNSPLHF

v_call: TRBV24-1
clone_size: NA
cdr3_length: 14
d_call: TRBD2
j_call: TRBJ2-1
cdr3_aa: CATSGPGLAGGQFF

v_call: TRBV15
clone_size: NA
cdr3_length: 15
d_call: NA
j_call: TRBJ1-2
cdr3_aa: CATSRIPEANYGYTF

v_call: TRBV10-3
clone_size: NA
cdr3_length: 12
d_call: TRBD2
j_call: TRBJ2-2
cdr3_aa: CAISLADGELFF

v_call: TRBV5-1
clone_size: NA
cdr3_length: 13
d_call: TRBD1
j_call: TRBJ1-2
cdr3_aa: CASSLQGDYGYTF

v_call: TRBV19
clone_size: NA
cdr3_length: 15
d_call: NA
j_call: TRBJ1-2
cdr3_aa: CASSIAAGWNYGYTF

v_call: TRBV5-1
clone_size: NA
cdr3_length: 14
d_call: NA
j_call: TRBJ1-1
cdr3_aa: CASSNSFMNTEAFF

v_call: TRBV5-5
clone_size: few
cdr3_length: 12
d_call: NA
j_call: TRBJ1-1
cdr3_aa: CASSFPALEAFF

v_call: TRBV3-1/TRBV3-2
clone_size: NA
cdr3_length: 12
d_call: NA
j_call: TRBJ1-2
cdr3_aa: CASSLGPGQGTF

v_call: TRBV6-1
clone_size: few
cdr3_length: 17
d_call: TRBD2
j_call: TRBJ2-1
cdr3_aa: CASSVSVAGGGNNEQFF

v_call: TRBV3-1/TRBV3-2
clone_size: few
cdr3_length: 15
d_call: NA
j_call: TRBJ1-2
cdr3_aa: CASSPDSMWLYGYTF

v_call: TRBV7-9
clone_size: NA
cdr3_length: 16
d_call: TRBD1
j_call: TRBJ2-5
cdr3_aa: CASSSPRGQGSETQYF

v_call: TRBV4-1
clone_size: NA
cdr3_length: 15
d_call: NA
j_call: TRBJ1-5
cdr3_aa: CASSQYSGGNQPQHF

v_call: TRBV6-6
clone_size: NA
cdr3_length: 13
d_call: NA
j_call: TRBJ1-1
cdr3_aa: CASSSYSNTEAFF

v_call: TRBV24-1
clone_size: NA
cdr3_length: 12
d_call: TRBD1
j_call: TRBJ1-5
cdr3_aa: CATTGASKPQHF

v_call: TRBV30
clone_size: NA
cdr3_length: 13
d_call: TRBD1
j_call: TRBJ1-6
cdr3_aa: CACSGTVNSPLHF

v_call: TRBV15
clone_size: NA
cdr3_length: 12
d_call: NA
j_call: TRBJ2-2
cdr3_aa: CATSRVYGELFF

v_call: TRBV5-5
clone_size: NA
cdr3_length: 11
d_call: NA
j_call: TRBJ2-1
cdr3_aa: CASIDWDEQFF

v_call: TRBV9
clone_size: NA
cdr3_length: 15
d_call: NA
j_call: TRBJ2-3
cdr3_aa: CASSVGGVSGDTQYF

v_call: TRBV7-3
clone_size: NA
cdr3_length: 15
d_call: TRBD1
j_call: TRBJ1-4
cdr3_aa: CASSLTGTGNEKLFF

v_call: TRBV5-6
clone_size: NA
cdr3_length: 16
d_call: TRBD2
j_call: TRBJ2-1
cdr3_aa: CASSWTSGVYYNEQFF

v_call: TRBV10-1
clone_size: NA
cdr3_length: 14
d_call: TRBD1
j_call: TRBJ1-6
cdr3_aa: CASSPGTGASPLHF